The 29 T cell receptor beta chains given below trace back to one sample, sequenced in a study of T cells in Graves' hyperthyroidism and ophthalmopathy. Template material for amplifying TCR beta CDR3 regions consisted of RNA transcripts. During a first-round RT-PCR of the TCR CDR3, the HTBI primer set was used. TCRdb re-analysed the multiplex PCR reads in MiXCR, keeping a single row per CDR3 protein. The profile shows a few hundred thousand distinct CDR3 sequences, about 18% of them singletons. The sample was blood. The receptor set was obtained from a young man with Graves' ophthalmopathy.

This clonotype showed up just a few times. The chain combines TRBV6-1 with TRBJ2-7; TRBD2 is a possible D gene (5 bases). This CDR3 comprises 13 residues. V was cut by 7 bases and J by 5 bases, with 15 bases left in between. The V gene's germline CDR1 is MNHNS and CDR2 SASEGT. Here the CDR3 DNA reads TGTGCCAGCATAGGACCGGGGATCAACGAGCAGTACTTC. This codes for CASIGPGINEQYF.

This clonotype was recorded at least ten times. The chain couples TRBV12-3 or TRBV12-4 to TRBJ2-7; the match to TRBD2 covers 8 bases. The V segment lost 6 bases and the J segment 3 bases; nucleotides outside the gene matches: 10. The CDR3 is made up of 15 amino acids. The chain's CDR3 is CASSPSGGPLYEQYF. CDR3 sequence (DNA): TGTGCCAGCAGCCCGAGCGGGGGACCCCTCTACGAGCAGTACTTC.

Ten or more counts support this clonotype. The CDR3 coding sequence is TGTGCCAGCAGCCAAGCCTTGGAGGGGGTTGAAGCTTTCTTT. This gives the protein CASSQALEGVEAFF. V and J are TRBV14 and TRBJ1-1; D is possibly TRBD1 (6 bases). V was trimmed by 1 base and J by 7 bases, leaving 13 bases between them. The CDR3 loop spans 14 amino acids. CDR1 is SGHDN, CDR2 FVKESK, per germline.

J is TRBJ1-5 and V is TRBV6-1; a possible D gene is TRBD1 (6 bases). The CDR3 contains 15 residues. Germline CDR1 reads MNHNS; CDR2 reads SASEGT. The ends were cut back, 2 bases at V and 11 bases at J, with 19 bases in the middle. The CDR3 nucleotides are TGTGCCAGCAGTGAAACGCCCGGTAGGGACAAATCCCAGCATTTT. It codes for CASSETPGRDKSQHF.

This clonotype has a handful of counts. V usage is TRBV30 and J usage is TRBJ1-1; no clear D gene. The length of the CDR3 is 14 residues. Germline V CDR1 and CDR2: GTSNPN, SVGIG (reference sequence). Trimming left V 0 bases short and J 10 bases short, with 18 bases between. In nucleotides, the CDR3 is TGTGCCTGGAGTGTAAGTAATGCGTGGTATGCAGCTTTCTTT. Its translation is CAWSVSNAWYAAFF.

This clonotype was recorded many times. The chain recombines TRBV7-9 with TRBJ1-1; D remains unclear. The CDR3 extends over 13 amino acids. V lost 1 base and J lost 9, with 12 bases in between. Looked up from germline, CDR1 is SEHNR and CDR2 is FQNEAQ (reference sequence). Written as DNA, the CDR3 is TGTGCCAGCAGCTTAGGAAGCAGTCGGCAAGCTTTCTTT. Translation: CASSLGSSRQAFF.

In DNA form, the CDR3 reads TGCAGTGCCAGGGACAGGACATATGGCTACACCTTC. Encoded protein: CSARDRTYGYTF. The chain employs TRBV20-1 and TRBJ1-2, with 8 bases aligning to TRBD1. Per germline, CDR1 DFQATT and CDR2 SNEGSKA (reference sequence). Germline trimming cut 6 bases from V and 5 bases from J; bases unmatched to any gene: 5. This CDR3 has 12 residues.

This clonotype was counted a few times. This chain links TRBV20-1 with TRBJ2-3; tentatively, D is TRBD1 or TRBD2 (5 bases each). The CDR3 runs 13 residues. V shed 3 bases and J shed 1 base, with 8 bases lying between them. Germline CDR1 DFQATT, CDR2 SNEGSKA (reference sequence). The CDR3 region is CSARVGGTDTQYF. The DNA of the CDR3 is TGCAGTGCTAGGGTGGGGGGCACAGATACGCAGTATTTT.

This chain links TRBV9 with TRBJ2-5, with 9 bases lining up with TRBD1. CDR1 is SGDLS and CDR2 is YYNGEE in the germline V gene. V dropped 6 bases and J dropped 6; count of bases not matched to a gene: 6. The CDR3 has 13 residues. For the CDR3, the DNA is TGTGCCAGCACTAATGACAGGGGGAAGACCCAGTACTTC. Translating it yields CASTNDRGKTQYF.

This clonotype was counted ten times or more. The chain recombines TRBV12-3 or TRBV12-4 with TRBJ2-1; 7 bases are a match to TRBD1. The CDR3 length is 14 residues. V shed 10 bases and J 5 bases; nucleotides not matched to a gene: 11. The CDR3 sequence: CAISVDRRDNEQFF. CDR3 DNA sequence: TGTGCCATCTCGGTGGACAGGCGGGACAATGAGCAGTTCTTC.

Ten or more counts support this clonotype. The genes are TRBV5-1 and TRBJ1-1; D unclear. The CDR3 spans 14 residues. V was pared by 4 bases and J by 0 bases, with 10 bases between. Germline V gives CDR1 SGHRS, CDR2 YFSETQ. The CDR3 DNA is TGCGCCAGCAGCCCGGTGGGGATGAACACTGAAGCTTTCTTT. Its protein product is CASSPVGMNTEAFF.

This clonotype was seen only once. One end of the junction is discordant with germline, which a read error may explain. The chain is built from TRBV6-1 and TRBJ1-1; D is possibly TRBD1 (6 bases). The CDR3 is 14 amino acids. Germline V gives CDR1 MNHNS, CDR2 SASEGT. The CDR3 sequence is CTSSDHRENTEAFF. As DNA, the CDR3 is TGTACCAGCTCGGATCACAGGGAGAACACTGAAGCTTTCTTT.

This clonotype was picked up many times. The V and J genes are TRBV6-1 and TRBJ1-1, with 9 positions matching TRBD1. V shed 7 bases and J 5 bases; nucleotides not matched to a gene: 8. CDR3 size: 14 residues. Germline-derived CDR1 and CDR2 are MNHNS and SASEGT. This CDR3 is CASKVTGTGTEAFF. In DNA, the CDR3 is TGTGCCAGCAAGGTGACCGGGACAGGGACTGAAGCTTTCTTT.

The count of this clonotype is one. The chain combines TRBV11-2 with TRBJ2-3; perhaps TRBD2 as D (7 bases). The germline CDR1 and CDR2 sequences are SGHAT and FQNNGV. The CDR3 is made up of 16 amino acids. V lost 5 bases, J lost 2 bases, and 17 bases lay in between. CDR3 protein: CASSPRGAGATDTQYF. The CDR3 DNA reads as TGTGCCAGCAGCCCCCGAGGCGCGGGGGCCACAGATACGCAGTATTTT.

This chain links TRBV5-1 with TRBJ2-3, with 12 positions matching TRBD2. Germline V CDR1 and CDR2: SGHRS, YFSETQ. This CDR3 has 17 amino acids. V was clipped by 2 bases and J by 2 bases; unmatched bases: 6. The CDR3 sequence is CASSLSTSGGFTDTQYF. In nucleotides, the CDR3 is TGCGCCAGCAGCTTATCTACTAGCGGGGGGTTCACAGATACGCAGTATTTT.

This clonotype showed up many times. The rearrangement joins TRBV10-1 to TRBJ1-1, with 7 bases that match TRBD1. V lost 9 bases and J lost 5; bases outside the gene matches: 9. The CDR3 spans 13 residues. CDR1 is WNHNN and CDR2 is SYGVQD in the germline V gene (reference sequence). In DNA form, the CDR3 reads TGCGCCAGTCAGGGGGAAGGAGGTACTGAAGCTTTCTTT. This sequence encodes CASQGEGGTEAFF.

This clonotype was counted a single time. The chain combines TRBV6-1 with TRBJ2-2; the match to TRBD2 covers 13 bases. The CDR3 totals 16 residues. Looked up from germline, CDR1 is MNHNS and CDR2 is SASEGT. Trimming cost V 6 bases and J 4 bases; bases outside gene matches: 5. CDR3 DNA sequence: TGTGCCAGCAGGCTACTAGCGGGGGGGACCACCGGGGAGCTGTTTTTT. It specifies CASRLLAGGTTGELFF.

This clonotype appeared many times. The CDR3 spells CSAPSRGAGEKLFF. As DNA, the CDR3 is TGCAGTGCTCCCTCCCGGGGGGCTGGTGAAAAACTGTTTTTT. This chain connects TRBV20-1 to TRBJ1-4; the D gene is possibly TRBD1 (6 bases). V shed 5 bases and J shed 7 bases, with 17 bases lying between them. This CDR3 has 14 amino acids. Germline V gene sequence: CDR1 DFQATT, CDR2 SNEGSKA (reference sequence).

On this clonotype itself: A much larger clone lies a single base off, so this may be a read error. CDR3 loop: CASSAGGQGYNERFF. Written as DNA, the CDR3 is TGCGCCAGCAGCGCCGGCGGACAGGGATACAATGAGCGGTTCTTC. This chain connects TRBV5-1 to TRBJ2-1; 8 bases are a match to TRBD1. The CDR3 loop spans 15 amino acids. CDR1 SGHRS and CDR2 YFSETQ come from the germline V gene.

This clonotype showed up many times. The V gene is TRBV5-1, the J gene TRBJ2-2; D is undetermined. The V gene lost 0 bases and the J gene lost 1 base, with 10 bases spanning the gap. Germline loops: CDR1 SGHRS, CDR2 YFSETQ. The CDR3 runs 16 residues. CDR3 sequence reads: CASSLGLPENTGELFF. DNA of the CDR3: TGCGCCAGCAGCTTGGGGCTACCAGAGAACACCGGGGAGCTGTTTTTT.

This clonotype was counted ten times or more. The chain recombines TRBV5-5 with TRBJ1-4; the D gene is possibly TRBD1 (6 bases). Trimming removed 4 bases from V and 8 bases from J, with 18 bases in between. CDR1 is SGHKS and CDR2 is YYEKEE in the germline V gene (reference sequence). The CDR3 contains 15 residues. The CDR3 DNA reads TGTGCCAGCAGCCCAACAGGGAACGTTCTCGAAAAACTGTTTTTT. It yields the protein CASSPTGNVLEKLFF.

The rearrangement uses TRBV29-1 and TRBJ1-3; a weak D match, TRBD1 (6 bases). CDR3 length: 13 residues. Germline V CDR1 and CDR2: SQVTM, ANQGSEA. The V end lost 6 bases, the J end lost 4 bases, and 13 bases lay between the germline ends. The CDR3 region has the DNA TGCAGCGTACAGGGAGCAAGAGGAAACACCATATATTTT. This translates into CSVQGARGNTIYF.

The chain combines TRBV19 with TRBJ1-1; D perhaps matches TRBD1 (6 bases). This CDR3 is built from 13 residues. The germline V gene encodes CDR1 LNHDA and CDR2 SQIVND (reference sequence). V shed 9 bases and J shed 4 bases, with 15 bases lying between them. CDR3 DNA: TGTGCCAGCGATCAACAGGGTTTCACTGAAGCTTTCTTT. It translates to CASDQQGFTEAFF.

CDR3 DNA: TGTGCCAGCAGTTTTCGGAGATTGTACAATGAGCAGTTCTTC. It is translated as CASSFRRLYNEQFF. The chain couples TRBV28 to TRBJ2-1; D unresolved. The CDR3 length is 14 residues. Germline V gene lookup returns CDR1 MDHEN and CDR2 SYDVKM. V lost 3 bases, J lost 4 bases, and 10 bases lay in between. Based on the CDR3 plus reference TRBV28 and TRBJ2-1, the full variable domain is DVKVTQSSRYLVKRTGEKVFLECVQDMDHENMFWYRQDPGLGLRLIYFSYDVKMKEKGDIPEGYSVSREKKERFSLILESASTNQTSMYLCASSFRRLYNEQFFGPGTRLTVL.

This clonotype has a count of ten or more. The chain links TRBV3-1 to TRBJ1-1, with D uncertain. This CDR3 contains 13 residues. Germline V gives CDR1 LGHDT, CDR2 YNNKEL (reference sequence). The germline V and J ends were trimmed by 0 bases and 9 bases, with 11 bases remaining between them. The CDR3, as DNA: TGTGCCAGCAGCCAAGAATCTAGTGTCCAAGCTTTCTTT. The encoded protein is CASSQESSVQAFF.

This chain connects TRBV10-3 to TRBJ1-4; no firm D call. The CDR3 sequence is 16 residues long. The V gene lost 3 bases and the J gene lost 0 bases, with 11 bases spanning the gap. The germline V gene has CDR1 ENHRY and CDR2 SYGVKD. CDR3 sequence reads: CAISERISATNEKLFF. CDR3 nucleotides: TGTGCCATCAGTGAACGTATTTCGGCAACTAATGAAAAACTGTTTTTT.

This clonotype was observed at least ten times. The genes are TRBV20-1 and TRBJ1-1, with 7 nucleotides matching TRBD1. Per the germline V gene, CDR1 is DFQATT and CDR2 is SNEGSKA (reference sequence). The CDR3 has 14 residues. The ends lost 2 bases at V and 1 base at J; junction bases unmatched: 4. DNA of the CDR3: TGCAGTGCTAGACCGAGACAGGGGAACACTGAAGCTTTCTTT. It is translated as CSARPRQGNTEAFF.

As DNA, the CDR3 is TGTGCCCGCGGCCAAAAACCCTCGGTCTGGGGGGATGATCAGCCCCAGCATTTT. It codes for CARGQKPSVWGDDQPQHF. This chain connects TRBV6-1 to TRBJ1-5, with a weak D call TRBD1 (5 bases). The CDR3 is made up of 18 amino acids. Trimming took off 11 bases at V and 5 bases at J, with 31 bases between the two ends. The germline V gene has CDR1 MNHNS and CDR2 SASEGT.

This clonotype was seen ten or more times. V and J are TRBV12-3 or TRBV12-4 and TRBJ2-3; maybe TRBD1 (6 bases). Trimming shortened V by 0 bases and J by 2 bases, and 15 bases separated the two germline ends. The CDR3 length is 17 residues. Here the CDR3 DNA reads TGTGCCAGCAGTTTAGCCGCAGGGGAGAGGTTCACAGATACGCAGTATTTT. It yields the protein CASSLAAGERFTDTQYF.